This T cell receptor beta chain was sequenced during a study of T cell changes during pregnancy in multiple sclerosis. Clones were read by immunoSEQ multiplex PCR, and TCRdb kept only the in-frame ones, dropping some. Seen here are roughly 34,000 clones, under 95% observed once, and the top ten hold around 0.42%. This CDR3 has 16 amino acids. Trimming took 1 base from V and 5 from J; bases not matched to a gene: 9. Germline V CDR1 and CDR2: SGHDT, YYEEEE. Sample: CD4+ T cells from peripheral blood mononuclear cells, taken in the second trimester of pregnancy. V gene TRBV5-6 combines with J gene TRBJ2-5, with 9 bases fitting TRBD2. The TCR sequence derives from a female donor in good health, enrolled as a control in a pregnancy study. The CDR3, as DNA: TGTGCCAGCAGCTTGACGCTAGCGGGATTCGGCGAGACCCAGTACTTC. It codes for CASSLTLAGFGETQYF.